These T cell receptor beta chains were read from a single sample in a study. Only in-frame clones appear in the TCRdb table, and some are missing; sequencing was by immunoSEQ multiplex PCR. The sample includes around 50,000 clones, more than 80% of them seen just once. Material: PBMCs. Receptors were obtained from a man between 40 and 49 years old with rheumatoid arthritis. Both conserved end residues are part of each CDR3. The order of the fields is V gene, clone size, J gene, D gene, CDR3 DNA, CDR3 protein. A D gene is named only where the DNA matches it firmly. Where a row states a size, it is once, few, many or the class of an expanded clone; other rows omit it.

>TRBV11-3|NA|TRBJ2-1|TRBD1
TGTGCCAGCAGCTTAAAAAAGGGGGCGACCAGCTCCTACAATGAGCAGTTCTTC
CASSLKKGATSSYNEQFF
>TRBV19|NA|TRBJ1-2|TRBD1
TGTGCCAGTAGTATCCCAACGGACAGGGCCGAGTATGGCTACACCTTC
CASSIPTDRAEYGYTF
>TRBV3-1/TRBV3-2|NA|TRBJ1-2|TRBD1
TGTGCCAGCAGTCTGGAGGGGGCGTGGGGCTACACCTTC
CASSLEGAWGYTF
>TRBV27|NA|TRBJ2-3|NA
TGTGCCAGCAGTACCCACCGGATACCTAGAGATACGCAGTATTTT
CASSTHRIPRDTQYF
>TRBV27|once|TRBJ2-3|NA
TGTGCCAGCAGTTACGAGACTAGCACAGATACGCAGTATTTT
CASSYETSTDTQYF
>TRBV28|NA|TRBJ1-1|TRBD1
TGTGCCAGCAGTTCCAGGGGGGTTCGGGGCACTGAAGCTTTCTTT
CASSSRGVRGTEAFF
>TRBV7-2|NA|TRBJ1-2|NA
TGTGCCAGCAGCTTAGAGGGACGGATCTATGGCTACACCTTC
CASSLEGRIYGYTF
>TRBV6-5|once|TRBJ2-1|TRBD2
TGTGCCAGCAGCGCCGGGGAGGGCTCCTACAATGAGCAGTTCTTC
CASSAGEGSYNEQFF
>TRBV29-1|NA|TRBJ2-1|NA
TGCAGCGTTAGAGAGAAATTACAGGGAAATGAGCAGTTCTTC
CSVREKLQGNEQFF
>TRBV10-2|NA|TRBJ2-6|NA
TGCGCCAGCAGCGAGATCGTTTGGACGGCGAACTCTGGGGCCAACGTCCTGACTTTC
CASSEIVWTANSGANVLTF
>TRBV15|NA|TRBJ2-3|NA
TGTGCCACCAGCAGAGATAAGGGCCAGCAGTATTTT
CATSRDKGQQYF
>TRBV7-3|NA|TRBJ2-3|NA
TGTGCCAGCAGCTTAAGGGGGGCTAGCGTCAGCACAGATACGCAGTATTTT
CASSLRGASVSTDTQYF
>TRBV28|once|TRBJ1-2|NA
TGTGCCACCATCAGGGGCTTCCTGGGGGACTATGGCTACACCTTC
CATIRGFLGDYGYTF
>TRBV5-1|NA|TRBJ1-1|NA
TGCGCCAGCAGCTTCCTTGCAGGAGCTAACACTGAAGCTTTCTTT
CASSFLAGANTEAFF
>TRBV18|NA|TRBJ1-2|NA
TGTGCCAGCTCCCCAAACAGAGACACTAACTATGGCTACACCTTC
CASSPNRDTNYGYTF
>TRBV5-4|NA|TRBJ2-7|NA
TGTGCCAGCAGCTTGTCGGTACAGGGCTACGAGCAGTACTTC
CASSLSVQGYEQYF
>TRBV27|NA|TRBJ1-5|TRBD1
TGTGCCAGTGGGGACAGGGGTAGCAATCAGCCCCAGCATTTT
CASGDRGSNQPQHF
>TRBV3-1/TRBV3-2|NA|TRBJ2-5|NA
TGTGCCAGCACCGTTATTAGAGGGGAGACCCAGTACTTC
CASTVIRGETQYF
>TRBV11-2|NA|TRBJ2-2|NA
TGTGCCAGCAGCTTAGAGACCGGGGAGCTGTTTTTT
CASSLETGELFF
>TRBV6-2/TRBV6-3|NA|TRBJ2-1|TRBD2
TGTGCCAGCAGTTACTCCCTGTCTAGCGGGGGGGAGGAGTTCTTC
CASSYSLSSGGEEFF
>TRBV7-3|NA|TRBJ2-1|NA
TGTGCCAGCAGCCTGGGAGGACAGCTGGAGGGGCATGAGCAGTTCTTC
CASSLGGQLEGHEQFF
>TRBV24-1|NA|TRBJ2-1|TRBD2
TGTGCCACCAGTGATTCATATGGTGGTCTAGCGGGCCATCACAATGAGCAGTTCTTC
CATSDSYGGLAGHHNEQFF
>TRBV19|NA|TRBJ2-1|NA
TGTGCCAGTAGTATGTTGCAGGGGGGCGTTGAGCAGTTCTTC
CASSMLQGGVEQFF
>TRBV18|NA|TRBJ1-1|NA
TGTGCCAGCTCAGTACAGACACTGAACACTGAAGCTTTCTTT
CASSVQTLNTEAFF
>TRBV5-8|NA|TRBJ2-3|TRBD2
TGTGCCAGCAACCCGCGGGAGAGGCGCACAGATACGCAGTATTTT
CASNPRERRTDTQYF
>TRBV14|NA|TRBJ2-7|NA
TGTGCAACTGGGGGAAGCGGCTCCTACGAGCAGTACTTC
CATGGSGSYEQYF
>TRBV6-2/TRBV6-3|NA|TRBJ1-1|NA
TGTGCCAGCAGTTACTACGCCGGAGATCTGGGAGACACTGAAGCTTTCTTT
CASSYYAGDLGDTEAFF
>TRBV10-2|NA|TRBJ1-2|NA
TGCGCCAGCAGTGAGGATCAGGTCTATGGCTACACCTTC
CASSEDQVYGYTF
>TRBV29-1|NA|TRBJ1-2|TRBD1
TGCAGCGTTGGGGTGACAGGGGTACGAGGCTACACCTTC
CSVGVTGVRGYTF
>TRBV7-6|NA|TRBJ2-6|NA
TGTGCCAGCAGCTTACGCGGCTCTGGGGCCAACGTCCTGACTTTC
CASSLRGSGANVLTF
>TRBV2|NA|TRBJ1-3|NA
TGTGCCAGCAGCGATGGGACCCGGAGAAACACCATATATTTT
CASSDGTRRNTIYF
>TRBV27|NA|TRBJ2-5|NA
TGTGCCAGCAGTCCTTACAGGGAGGTCATTACTACAGGGACCCAGTACTTC
CASSPYREVITTGTQYF
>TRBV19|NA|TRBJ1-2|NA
TGTGCCAGTAGGATATCGACAGGTTTGCATGGCTACACCTTC
CASRISTGLHGYTF
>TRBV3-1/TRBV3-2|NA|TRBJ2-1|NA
TGTGCCAGCAGCCAAGAGAACAGGTACCCCTCCAATGAGCAGTTCTTC
CASSQENRYPSNEQFF
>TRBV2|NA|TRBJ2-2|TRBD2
TGTGCCATTCCGGGGGGGGCGCGGAACACCGGGGAGCTGTTTTTT
CAIPGGARNTGELFF
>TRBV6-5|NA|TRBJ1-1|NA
TGTGCCAGCAGGGGATGGGACAAAGGAAGCACTGAAGCTTTCTTT
CASRGWDKGSTEAFF
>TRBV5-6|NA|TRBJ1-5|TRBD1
TGTGCCAGCAGCTTGGGGATGACAGGGGGCAATCAGCCCCAGCATTTT
CASSLGMTGGNQPQHF
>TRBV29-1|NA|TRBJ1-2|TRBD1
TGCAGCGTGGGACAGGGAAAGGGGACTAACTATGGCTACACCTTC
CSVGQGKGTNYGYTF
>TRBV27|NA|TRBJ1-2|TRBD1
TGTGCCAGCAGTCCTCGGCCGACAGGGAGCGGCTACACCTTC
CASSPRPTGSGYTF
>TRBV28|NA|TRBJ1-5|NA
TGTGCCAGTACCGACAGATTTTATAGCAATCAGCCCCAGCATTTT
CASTDRFYSNQPQHF
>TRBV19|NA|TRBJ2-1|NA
TGTGCCAGTAGAAAGTCGGGACAAGGCAATGAGCAGTTCTTC
CASRKSGQGNEQFF
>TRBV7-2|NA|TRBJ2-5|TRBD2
TGTGCCAGCAGCCTCGGTGGGGGACTAGCGGGATGGGGCCAGTACTTC
CASSLGGGLAGWGQYF
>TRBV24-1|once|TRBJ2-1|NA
TGTGCCACCAGTGATTCGGCAGGATACAATAGTAATGAGCAGTTCTTC
CATSDSAGYNSNEQFF
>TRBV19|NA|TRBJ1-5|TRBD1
TGTGCCAGTACCTACACGACAGGGTCTGTGGGCAATCAGCCCCAGCATTTT
CASTYTTGSVGNQPQHF
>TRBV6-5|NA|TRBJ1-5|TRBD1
TGTGCCAGCAGGGGACAGGGGGCACAGCCCCAGCATTTT
CASRGQGAQPQHF
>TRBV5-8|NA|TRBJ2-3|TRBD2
TGTGCCCTCATGCGAAGGCTAGCGGGGGGGCCGGACACAGATACGCAGTATTTT
CALMRRLAGGPDTDTQYF
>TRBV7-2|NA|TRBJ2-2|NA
TGTGCCAGCAGCTTAGGTGTCAAGAACACCGGGGAGCTGTTTTTT
CASSLGVKNTGELFF
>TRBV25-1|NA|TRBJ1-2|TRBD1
TGTGCCAGCAGTGAAAAATTAGGGGGCGCCGGATATGGCTACACCTTC
CASSEKLGGAGYGYTF
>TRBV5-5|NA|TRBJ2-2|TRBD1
TGTGCCAGCAGCTTCCGGGACAGGGACACCGGGGAGCTGTTTTTT
CASSFRDRDTGELFF
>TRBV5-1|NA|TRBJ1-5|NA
TGCGCCAGCAGCTTGGACCCCCTTGGCAGTCAGCCCCAGCATTTT
CASSLDPLGSQPQHF
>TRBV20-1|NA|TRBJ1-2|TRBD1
TGCAGTGCTAGTTTGGGGACAGGGAAAAATGGCTACACCTTC
CSASLGTGKNGYTF
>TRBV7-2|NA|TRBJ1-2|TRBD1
TGTGCCAGCAGCCGGACCCGGACAGGGAGGAAGTATGGCTACACCTTC
CASSRTRTGRKYGYTF